This TCR beta chain came from a study of T cell responses to AZD1222 COVID-19 vaccine. The table came from immunoSEQ multiplex PCR; TCRdb's copy has only in-frame clones and leaves some out. The sample has 150,000 or so clones, 91% seen once; the top ten hold 1.5% to 2%. V shed 2 bases and J 7 bases; nucleotides not matched to a gene: 11. The CDR3 has 16 residues. Germline-derived CDR1 and CDR2 are MNHEY and SVGAGI. The specimen was peripheral blood, collected on day 0 of AZD1222 vaccination. The V gene is TRBV6-5, the J gene TRBJ1-2; 9 bases align to TRBD1. This receptor was obtained from an adult in good health. The CDR3 DNA follows: TGTGCCAGCAGTTACAGCGGACAGGGGTTATCACTTGGCTACACCTTC. This gives the protein CASSYSGQGLSLGYTF.